This T cell receptor (beta chain) stems from a study of cytotoxic CD8 clonotypes in ibrutinib-treated CLL. In this sample, this clone turned up once. Clones were sequenced by immunoSEQ multiplex PCR, and TCRdb holds only the in-frame ones, with some missing. The table lists about 92,000 clones, 70% to 80% of them singletons. Sequences were derived from PBMCs, sampled after 24 months of ibrutinib treatment. The source is a human donor with chronic lymphocytic leukemia.

The CDR3 DNA sequence: TGTGCCAGCAGCTCCCCGGGTTGGGACATTCAGTACTTC. This sequence encodes CASSSPGWDIQYF. The rearrangement links TRBV7-8 to TRBJ2-4; D is undetermined. From germline, CDR1 is SGHVS and CDR2 FQNEAQ. The CDR3 extends over 13 amino acids. Trimming removed 4 bases at V and 8 bases at J, with 12 bases between.